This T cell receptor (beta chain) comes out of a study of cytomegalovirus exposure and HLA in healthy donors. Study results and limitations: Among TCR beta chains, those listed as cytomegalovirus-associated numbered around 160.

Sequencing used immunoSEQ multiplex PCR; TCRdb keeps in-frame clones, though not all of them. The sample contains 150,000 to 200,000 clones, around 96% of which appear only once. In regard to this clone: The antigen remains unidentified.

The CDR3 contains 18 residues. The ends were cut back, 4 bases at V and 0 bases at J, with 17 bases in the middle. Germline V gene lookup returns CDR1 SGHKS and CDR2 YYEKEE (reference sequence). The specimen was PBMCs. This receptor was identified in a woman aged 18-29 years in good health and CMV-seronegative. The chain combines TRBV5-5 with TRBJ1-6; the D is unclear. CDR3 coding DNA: TGTGCCAGCAGCCTTCCTACGAGCGTACTCTCCTATAATTCACCCCTCCACTTT. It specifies CASSLPTSVLSYNSPLHF.